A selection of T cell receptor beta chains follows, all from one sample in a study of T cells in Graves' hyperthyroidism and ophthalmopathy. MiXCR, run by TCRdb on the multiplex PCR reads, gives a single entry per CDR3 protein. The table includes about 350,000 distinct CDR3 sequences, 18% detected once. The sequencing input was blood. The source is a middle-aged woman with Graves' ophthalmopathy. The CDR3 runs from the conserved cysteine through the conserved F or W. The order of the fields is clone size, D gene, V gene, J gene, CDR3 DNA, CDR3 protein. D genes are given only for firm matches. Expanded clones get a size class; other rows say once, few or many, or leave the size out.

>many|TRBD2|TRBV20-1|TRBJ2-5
TGCAGTGCTAGATCACGCGAGACTAGCGGGGGAGAGACCCAGTACTTC
CSARSRETSGGETQYF
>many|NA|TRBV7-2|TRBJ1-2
TGTGCCAGCAGCCTCAGAACTGCAGATGGCTACACCTTC
CASSLRTADGYTF
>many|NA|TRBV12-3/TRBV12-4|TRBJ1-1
TGTGCCAGCAGTCCCGCTGGGCTGGGGACTGAAGCTTTCTTT
CASSPAGLGTEAFF
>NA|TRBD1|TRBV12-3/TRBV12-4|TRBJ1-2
TGTGCCAGCAGACTAGGGGAAGGGGGCGTCTATGGCTACACCTTC
CASRLGEGGVYGYTF
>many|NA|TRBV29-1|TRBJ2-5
TGCAGCGTTGTTTGGCAGGAGACCCAGTACTTC
CSVVWQETQYF
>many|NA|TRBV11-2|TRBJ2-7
TGTGCCAGCAGCTTAGGTTGGAGGGCCTATGACGAGCAGTACTTC
CASSLGWRAYDEQYF
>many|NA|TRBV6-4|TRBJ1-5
TGTGCCAGCACCCTAGGTGCAGGGGAGGGGAGCAATCAGCCCCAGCATTTT
CASTLGAGEGSNQPQHF
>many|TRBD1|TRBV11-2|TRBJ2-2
TGTGCCAGCAGCTTAGGACAGGGCTTAACCACCGGGGAGCTGTTTTTT
CASSLGQGLTTGELFF
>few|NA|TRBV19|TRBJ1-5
TGTGCCAGTAGGCCGGGACTGGGGAGGATCGAGCCCCAGCCTTTT
CASRPGLGRIEPQPF
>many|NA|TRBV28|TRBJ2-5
TGTGCCAGCAGAGAGGGGTTCCAAGAGACCCAGTACTTC
CASREGFQETQYF
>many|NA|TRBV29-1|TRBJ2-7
TGCAGCGTTTGCCCCCCGGATGCCGGGGCCTACGAGCAGTACTTC
CSVCPPDAGAYEQYF
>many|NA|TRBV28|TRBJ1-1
TGTGCCAGCAGTTTATTCGGCAGCATGAACACTGAAGCTTTCTTT
CASSLFGSMNTEAFF
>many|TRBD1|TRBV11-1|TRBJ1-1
TGTGCCAGCAGCTTCCTGACAGGGCTAAAAACGAACACTGAAGCTTTCTTT
CASSFLTGLKTNTEAFF
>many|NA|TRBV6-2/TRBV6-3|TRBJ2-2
TGTGCCAGCAGTTCTTCCAGTGGGGGATACACCGGGGAGCTGTTTTTT
CASSSSSGGYTGELFF
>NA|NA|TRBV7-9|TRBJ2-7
TGTGCCAGCAGCTTAGTGGCTAGCGCGTACGAGCAGTCCTTC
CASSLVASAYEQSF
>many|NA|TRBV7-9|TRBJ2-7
TGTGCCAGCAGCCCCGGGGTGGTGGTTTACGAGCAGTACTTC
CASSPGVVVYEQYF
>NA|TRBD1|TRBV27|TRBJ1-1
TGTGCCAGCAGTAAATACAGGGGGACTGAAGCTTTCTTT
CASSKYRGTEAFF
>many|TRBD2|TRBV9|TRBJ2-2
TGTGCCAGCAGCCACCAGAGGAGCGGGAGGGCCACCGGGGAGCTGTTTTTT
CASSHQRSGRATGELFF
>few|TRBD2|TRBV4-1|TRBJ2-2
TGCGCCAGCAGCCCCCCCCGGGGGGGGGCCTCGAACACCGGGGAGCTGTTTTTT
CASSPPRGGASNTGELFF
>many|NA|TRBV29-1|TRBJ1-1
TGCAGCGTTATAGGGGGAGCGGGGAACACTGAAGCTTTCTTT
CSVIGGAGNTEAFF
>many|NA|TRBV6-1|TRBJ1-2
TGTGCCAGCAGTGAATTTCGGACCGTACGGGTCTCGGGCTACACCTTC
CASSEFRTVRVSGYTF
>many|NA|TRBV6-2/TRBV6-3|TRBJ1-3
TGTGCCAGCAGCCAGGGCCTTGGAAACACCATATATTTT
CASSQGLGNTIYF
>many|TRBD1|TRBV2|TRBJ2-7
TGTGCCGTAAAGCAGGGGGCCTACGAGCAGTACTTC
CAVKQGAYEQYF
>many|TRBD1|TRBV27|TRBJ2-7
TGTGCCAGCAGTTTGACTACCGGGACAGCGAGCTACGAGCAGTACTTC
CASSLTTGTASYEQYF
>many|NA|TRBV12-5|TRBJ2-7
TGTGCTAGTGGTCCGGACAGCTCCTACGAGCAGTACTTC
CASGPDSSYEQYF
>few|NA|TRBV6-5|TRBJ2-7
TGTGCCAGCAGTTACTCGTTGGACGGATACGAGCAGTACTTC
CASSYSLDGYEQYF
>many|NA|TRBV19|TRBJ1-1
TGTGCCAGCGCAGGGCGGGCAAACACTGAAGCTTTCTTT
CASAGRANTEAFF
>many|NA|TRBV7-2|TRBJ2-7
TGTGCCAGCAGCAAAACGGACTACGCTTACGAGCAGTACTTC
CASSKTDYAYEQYF
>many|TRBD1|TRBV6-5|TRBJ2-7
TGTGCCAGCAGGCCCGGGGACAGGATAAGGAACGAGCAGTACTTC
CASRPGDRIRNEQYF
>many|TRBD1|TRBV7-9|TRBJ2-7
TGTGCCAGCAGCTTAGCGACAGGGAGTCTCTACGAGCAGTACTTC
CASSLATGSLYEQYF
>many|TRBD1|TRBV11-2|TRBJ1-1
TGTGCCAGCAGCTTTATAGGACAGGGGGCCCCTGAAGCTTTCTTT
CASSFIGQGAPEAFF
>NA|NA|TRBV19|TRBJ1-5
TGTGCCAGTAGTCCAAGGCGGGGGGGCAATCAGCCCCAGCATTTT
CASSPRRGGNQPQHF
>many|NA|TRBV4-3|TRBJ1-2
TGCGCCAGCAGCCCCGAGACAGGTCGCTATGGCTACACCTTC
CASSPETGRYGYTF
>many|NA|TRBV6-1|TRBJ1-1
TGTGCCAGCTCGCCGACACGTCGGAACACTGAAGCTTTCTTT
CASSPTRRNTEAFF
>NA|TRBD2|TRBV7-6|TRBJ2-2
TGTGCCAGCAGCTCCCCCGGGACTAGCGGGAGTCCCGGGGAGCTGTTTTTT
CASSSPGTSGSPGELFF
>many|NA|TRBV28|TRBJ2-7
TGTGCCAGCAGTTCCTCGTATCTGGGGAAAACCTACGAGCAGTACTTC
CASSSSYLGKTYEQYF
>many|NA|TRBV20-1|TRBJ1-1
TGCAGTGCTCAGTACAGGCTGAACACTGAAGCTTTCTTT
CSAQYRLNTEAFF
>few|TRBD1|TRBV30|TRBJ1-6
TGTGCCTGTAATTCAGGGGGCATGTATAATTCACCCCTCCACTTT
CACNSGGMYNSPLHF
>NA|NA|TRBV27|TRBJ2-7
TGTGTTAGCAGGGGTATGCCCTACGAGCAGTACTTC
CVSRGMPYEQYF
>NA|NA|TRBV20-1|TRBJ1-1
TGCAGTGCTCAGTCCGACAGAAACACTGAAGCTTTCTTT
CSAQSDRNTEAFF
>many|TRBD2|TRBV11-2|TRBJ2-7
TGTGCCAGCAGCTCCCTAGCGGGAGTAAACGAGCAGTACTTC
CASSSLAGVNEQYF
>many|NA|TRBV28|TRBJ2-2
TGTGCCAGCAACGGAGGGCCGGGCACCGGGGAGCTGTTTTTT
CASNGGPGTGELFF
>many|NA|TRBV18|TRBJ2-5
TGTGCCAGCTGCCCCTCTGACAGATTACAAGAGACCCAGTACTTC
CASCPSDRLQETQYF
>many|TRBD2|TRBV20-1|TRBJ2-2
TGCAGTGCCAAACCGGGACTAGCGTACACCGGGGAGCTGTTTTTT
CSAKPGLAYTGELFF
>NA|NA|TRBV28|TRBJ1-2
TGTGCCAGCGGGGGGCCCAGGCGATTCTATGGCTACACCTTC
CASGGPRRFYGYTF
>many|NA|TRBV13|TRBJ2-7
TGTGCCAGCAGTTACCGGGACTCACGGTCCTACGAGCAGTACTTC
CASSYRDSRSYEQYF
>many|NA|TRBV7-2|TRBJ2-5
TGTGCCAGCAGCCTCGGGATAGGTGAGACCCAGTACTTC
CASSLGIGETQYF
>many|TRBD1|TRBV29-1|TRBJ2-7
TGCAGCGTCGCCAAGACAGGGTACTCCTACGAGCAGTACTTC
CSVAKTGYSYEQYF
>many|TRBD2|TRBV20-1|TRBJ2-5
TGCAGTGCTAGAGAAGCAGCGGGAGCGTTAGAGACCCAGTACTTC
CSAREAAGALETQYF
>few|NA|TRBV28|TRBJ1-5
TGTGCCAGCAGCTACACAGCGTCGAATCAGCCCCAGCATTTT
CASSYTASNQPQHF
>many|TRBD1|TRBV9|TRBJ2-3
TGTGCCAGCAGCGTAGGGGGGACAGGGGCAGATACGCAGTATTTT
CASSVGGTGADTQYF
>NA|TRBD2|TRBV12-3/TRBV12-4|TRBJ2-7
TGTGCCAGCAGTTTGCAGGGACTAGCGGGAGAGAGCTCCCCGATGGGCCCCTACGAGCAGTACTTC
CASSLQGLAGESSPMGPYEQYF
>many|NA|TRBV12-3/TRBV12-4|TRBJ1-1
TGTGCCAGCAGTTTTGGGACAAAGAACACTGAAGCTTTCTTT
CASSFGTKNTEAFF
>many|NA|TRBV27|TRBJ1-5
TGTGCCAGCAGTTTTTCTTTTTCTCCGGGGGATAGCAATCAGCCCCAGCATTTT
CASSFSFSPGDSNQPQHF
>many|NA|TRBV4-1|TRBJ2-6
TGCGCCAGCAGCCTAGGTCTCATCTCTGGGGCCAACGTCCTGACTTTC
CASSLGLISGANVLTF
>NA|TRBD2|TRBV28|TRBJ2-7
TGTGCCAGCGCCGCAGCGGGACGGGTGTCTTGGCAGTACTTC
CASAAAGRVSWQYF
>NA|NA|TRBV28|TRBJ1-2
TGTGCCAGCAGTCCCCCGACGACCAGCTATGGCTACACCTTC
CASSPPTTSYGYTF